In this sample, the clone carrying this T cell receptor (beta chain) turned up once. Its antigen is as yet unknown. This sample stems from a study of beta chain features in type 1 diabetes. General observations from the study: The similarity of naive, central memory and Treg TCRB repertoires appeared greater among patients than among healthy donors. Patients with type 1 diabetes showed fewer VDJ junction insertions and more deletions. Across all four CD4+ subsets, people with type 1 diabetes showed modestly shorter TCRB CDR3s. These data did not resolve whether HLA type affects TCRB rearrangement.

TCRB transcripts that were expressed got sequenced, as all of the isolated RNA had been reverse transcribed. Profiling relied on immunoSEQ multiplex PCR, and the TCRdb table lists in-frame clones only, not all of them. Among around 130,000 clones listed, 9% were seen once. The CDR3 covers 15 residues. Trimming took 4 bases from V and 4 from J, leaving 13 bases between them. The V gene's germline CDR1 is SEHNR and CDR2 FQNEAQ (reference sequence). This clonotype originated in a man aged 30 to 39 with type 1 diabetes. Sample: central memory CD4+ T cells from blood. The genes are TRBV7-9 and TRBJ2-2, with no clear D. CDR3 region: CASSSLGSPTGELFF. In DNA form, the CDR3 reads TGTGCCAGCAGCTCCCTTGGCAGTCCCACCGGGGAGCTGTTTTTT. The entire variable domain, with the rest obtained from reference TRBV7-9 and TRBJ2-2, is as follows: DTGVSQNPRHKITKRGQNVTFRCDPISEHNRLYWYRQTLGQGPEFLTYFQNEAQLEKSRLLSDRFSAERPKGSFSTLEIQRTEQGDSAMYLCASSSLGSPTGELFFGEGSRLTVL.